These 9 T cell receptor beta chains were all obtained from the same sample, sequenced in a study of shared clonotypes between healthy human individuals. Repertoires were generated with immunoSEQ multiplex PCR, while TCRdb's copy carries only in-frame clones and drops some. The table records roughly 2.5 million clones, around nine tenths of them present only once. The sample was naive CD4+ T cells sorted from blood. Subset specified: CD45RA+ positively selected. These receptors all come from a man between 18 and 29 years old in good health.

This chain joins TRBV27 and TRBJ2-7; D perhaps matches TRBD1 (6 bases). The V end was cut by 9 bases, the J end by 0 bases, with 15 bases between. The germline V gene has CDR1 MNHEY and CDR2 SMNVEV (reference sequence). This CDR3 is 14 amino acids long. CDR3 nucleotide sequence: TGTGCCAGTGGACGGGACACTTTCTCCTACGAGCAGTACTTC. Amino acids: CASGRDTFSYEQYF.

This chain links TRBV6-1 with TRBJ2-2, with 8 bases fitting TRBD1. The CDR3 totals 18 residues. Germline-derived CDR1 and CDR2 are MNHNS and SASEGT. The junction had 8 bases not matched to a gene; V was cut back by 2 bases and J by 0 bases. This CDR3 reads CASSERSRDRSNTGELFF. CDR3 in DNA: TGTGCCAGCAGTGAACGGTCCCGGGACAGGTCGAACACCGGGGAGCTGTTTTTT.

With regard to this clone: Additional DNA sequences in this sample encode the identical CDR3. CDR3 loop: CASSARLETGNTEAFF. CDR3 bases: TGCGCCAGCAGCGCCAGATTAGAGACAGGGAACACTGAAGCTTTCTTT. The chain combines TRBV4-1 with TRBJ1-1, with D possibly being TRBD1 (6 bases). Germline V lookup: CDR1 MGHRA, CDR2 YSYEKL. Between the trimmed V and J ends, which lost 5 bases and 1 base, there was a span of 17 bases. The CDR3 has 16 amino acids.

The CDR3 coding sequence is TGTGCCAGCAGCGCAGAAGCGGGAGGGCCAACAGATACGCAGTATTTT. Amino acids: CASSAEAGGPTDTQYF. The gene calls are TRBV9 and TRBJ2-3; TRBD2 matches 10 bases. Germline-derived CDR1 and CDR2 are SGDLS and YYNGEE. The V segment lost 3 bases and the J segment 3 bases; nucleotides outside the gene matches: 7. This CDR3 spans 16 amino acids.

V usage is TRBV4-1 and J usage is TRBJ1-2; no firm D call. V lost 2 bases to trimming and J lost 6 bases, with 10 bases between them. The germline gives CDR1 MGHRA, CDR2 YSYEKL. The CDR3 loop spans 13 amino acids. The CDR3 bases are TGCGCCAGCAGCCAAATAGTAGGGAATGGCTACACCTTC. It encodes CASSQIVGNGYTF.

The chain combines TRBV18 with TRBJ1-1; a weak D match, TRBD1 (6 bases). The germline gives CDR1 KGHSH, CDR2 LQKENI. The CDR3 is 13 amino acids. Trimming cost V 3 bases and J 6 bases, with 11 bases left between them. DNA of the CDR3: TGTGCCAGCTCACCCGCACAGGGAGCTGAAGCTTTCTTT. This gives the protein CASSPAQGAEAFF.

The chain joins TRBV27 to TRBJ2-3, with a weak D call TRBD2 (7 bases). From germline, CDR1 is MNHEY and CDR2 SMNVEV (reference sequence). The V and J ends lost 7 bases and 1 base respectively, with 12 bases between them. The CDR3 has 14 amino acids. This CDR3 reads CASKGGRGTDTQYF. The CDR3 DNA follows: TGTGCCAGCAAGGGGGGGCGGGGCACAGATACGCAGTATTTT.

The chain has TRBV6-5 and TRBJ1-4; 9 nucleotides agree with TRBD1. The CDR3 sequence is 14 residues long. J was trimmed by 8 bases and V by 7 bases; bases with no gene match: 8. In germline, CDR1 is MNHEY, CDR2 SVGAGI. For the CDR3, the DNA is TGTGCCAGCATTGGGGACAGGGCTGGGGAAAAACTGTTTTTT. Protein product: CASIGDRAGEKLFF.

This clone occurred once. Mismatch with germline at one junction end may stem from a read error. V is TRBV5-4 and J is TRBJ2-7; 11 nucleotides agree with TRBD1. There are 15 residues in the CDR3. Germline CDR1 SGHNT, CDR2 YYREEE (reference sequence). The CDR3 sequence is CASSLVGQGAGEQYF. CDR3 nucleotides: TGTGCCAGCAGTTTGGTCGGACAGGGGGCGGGGGAGCAGTACTTC.